This passage covers 17 T cell receptor beta chains from one sample sequenced in a study of neurological immune-mediated disorders. From the 5' RACE reads, TCRdb called clonotypes with MiXCR, one entry per CDR3 protein. The data hold about 71,000 distinct CDR3 sequences, with 3.4% observed a single time. The sample consisted of PBMCs. The receptor set was obtained from a man between 40 and 49 years old with multiple sclerosis.

This clonotype was detected many times. In DNA form, the CDR3 reads TGTGCCAGCAGCTTTCTGGTCGCGTCGGGACAGGGGAAGGATGGCTACACCTTC. Its protein product is CASSFLVASGQGKDGYTF. The genes are TRBV7-9 and TRBJ1-2; 10 nucleotides align to TRBD1. Trimming cost V 3 bases and J 6 bases; bases outside gene matches: 16. CDR3 length equals 18 residues. Germline CDR1 SEHNR, CDR2 FQNEAQ (reference sequence).

This clonotype was counted at least ten times. The chain joins TRBV5-1 to TRBJ2-7; 11 bases fit TRBD2. Trimming at V came to 1 base and at J to 1 base, leaving 16 bases not matched to a gene. Germline V gene data show CDR1 as SGHRS and CDR2 as YFSETQ. The CDR3 runs to 20 residues. DNA for the CDR3: TGCGCCAGCAGCTTGTTCCTAGGGGGAGGACTAGCGGGTTCTTCCTACGAGCAGTACTTC. Protein product: CASSLFLGGGLAGSSYEQYF.

Many counts were recorded for this clonotype. The gene calls are TRBV20-1 and TRBJ1-2, with D possibly TRBD1 on 6 matching bases. Germline V gives CDR1 DFQATT, CDR2 SNEGSKA (reference sequence). The CDR3 is 15 residues long. V lost 3 bases and J lost 2, with 16 bases in between. The CDR3 coding sequence is TGCAGTGCTAGTGCTCAGGGGCGTGAAAACTATGGCTACACCTTC. It is translated as CSASAQGRENYGYTF.

This chain links TRBV5-1 with TRBJ1-2; tentatively, D is TRBD1 (5 bases). This CDR3 comprises 15 residues. Looked up from germline, CDR1 is SGHRS and CDR2 is YFSETQ. V shed 6 bases and J shed 0 bases, with 15 bases lying between them. CDR3 coding DNA: TGCGCCAGCACCGCGGGTGGGACGGCTAACTATGGCTACACCTTC. Protein sequence: CASTAGGTANYGYTF. Full variable domain (missing parts from reference TRBV5-1 and TRBJ1-2): KAGVTQTPRYLIKTRGQQVTLSCSPISGHRSVSWYQQTPGQGLQFLFEYFSETQRNKGNFPGRFSGRQFSNSRSEMNVSTLELGDSALYLCASTAGGTANYGYTFGSGTRLTVV.

This clonotype was counted at least ten times. The chain uses TRBV20-1 and TRBJ1-5, with D possibly TRBD1 on 6 matching bases. V was clipped by 1 base and J by 5 bases, with 12 bases between them. The CDR3 extends over 14 amino acids. Germline V CDR1 and CDR2: DFQATT, SNEGSKA (reference sequence). CDR3 nucleotide sequence: TGCAGTGCTAGAGGACCAGGGGCGCATCAGCCCCAGCATTTT. Translation gives CSARGPGAHQPQHF.

This clonotype was observed many times. V gene TRBV7-8 combines with J gene TRBJ2-1; D is unresolved. The V end lost 1 base, the J end lost 1 base, and 20 bases lay between the germline ends. This CDR3 has 19 residues. CDR1 and CDR2 (germline): SGHVS, FQNEAQ. The CDR3 loop is CASSLGGALFLGSYNEQFF. CDR3 in DNA: TGTGCCAGCAGCTTAGGAGGTGCCTTATTCCTGGGGTCCTACAATGAGCAGTTCTTC.

This clonotype was seen many times. The chain carries TRBV20-1 and TRBJ2-7; D is ambiguous. The germline V gene encodes CDR1 DFQATT and CDR2 SNEGSKA (reference sequence). The CDR3 contains 14 residues. V dropped 5 bases and J dropped 0 bases, with 14 bases sitting between them. CDR3 coding DNA: TGCAGTGCTCTCCCGGCTCAGTACTCCTACGAGCAGTACTTC. As protein: CSALPAQYSYEQYF.

This clonotype came up many times. This chain uses TRBV5-1 with TRBJ2-3, with D perhaps given as TRBD1 or TRBD2 (5 bases each). The CDR3 has 16 amino acids. Germline-derived CDR1 and CDR2 are SGHRS and YFSETQ. Trimming took off 6 bases at V and 3 bases at J, with 20 bases between the two ends. The CDR3 protein is CASIHGAHLSTDTQYF. CDR3 sequence (DNA): TGCGCCAGCATTCACGGGGCGCACTTGTCAACAGATACGCAGTATTTT.

This clonotype was seen many times. The chain couples TRBV5-6 to TRBJ2-1, with D perhaps TRBD1 or TRBD2 (5 bases each). The germline CDR1 and CDR2 sequences are SGHDT and YYEEEE. Trimming took off 6 bases at V and 5 bases at J, with 12 bases between the two ends. This CDR3 has 13 residues. The DNA for the CDR3 is TGTGCCAGCACCTCGGGACCTAACAATGAGCAGTTCTTC. Amino acid sequence: CASTSGPNNEQFF.

This sequence joins TRBV7-9 and TRBJ1-1; D call uncertain. The CDR3 has 11 amino acids. V lost 3 bases, J lost 10 bases, and 9 bases lay in between. CDR1 and CDR2 (germline): SEHNR, FQNEAQ (reference sequence). CDR3 protein: CASSFTIAAFF. The CDR3 DNA is TGTGCCAGCAGCTTTACTATAGCAGCTTTCTTT.

The J gene is TRBJ2-7, the V gene TRBV6-5; 9 bases line up with TRBD1. The V gene end was trimmed by 4 bases and the J gene end by 3 bases; junction bases not matched to a gene: 13. The germline V gene encodes CDR1 MNHEY and CDR2 SVGAGI. The CDR3 is 17 residues long. The CDR3 spells CASSFLPPDRGFYEQYF. The CDR3 DNA follows: TGTGCCAGCAGTTTTTTACCCCCCGACAGGGGGTTCTACGAGCAGTACTTC.

In this sample, this clonotype turned up many times. The chain links TRBV3-1 to TRBJ2-1, with 7 bases fitting TRBD2. Germline V gene lookup returns CDR1 LGHDT and CDR2 YNNKEL (reference sequence). The CDR3 length is 17 residues. After removal of 4 bases from V and 2 bases from J, the junction contained 11 bases not matched to a gene. The CDR3 bases are TGTGCCAGCAGCCCATTCTCTCCGGGACTAACCTACAATGAGCAGTTCTTC. It specifies CASSPFSPGLTYNEQFF.

This clonotype showed up many times. The rearrangement links TRBV20-1 to TRBJ2-7; a weak D match, TRBD1 (6 bases). Germline CDR1 and CDR2: DFQATT and SNEGSKA (reference sequence). V shed 0 bases and J shed 4 bases, with 13 bases lying between them. This CDR3 has 14 amino acids. The CDR3 bases are TGCAGTGCTAGAGACGACGGGACATCATACGAGCAGTACTTC. This gives the protein CSARDDGTSYEQYF.

There are many counts of this clonotype. This chain uses TRBV20-1 with TRBJ2-2; D is ambiguous. The V end lost 0 bases, the J end lost 6 bases, and 8 bases lay between the germline ends. In germline, CDR1 is DFQATT, CDR2 SNEGSKA (reference sequence). CDR3 size: 13 residues. CDR3 DNA sequence: TGCAGTGCTAGAGATATGGCCTCCGGGGAGCTGTTTTTT. It specifies CSARDMASGELFF.

On this clonotype: The junction and the germline gene differ at one end; a read error may be behind it. The J gene is TRBJ1-6, the V gene TRBV5-1; 7 nucleotides line up with TRBD1. The CDR3 spans 13 residues. Germline assignment: CDR1 SGHRS and CDR2 YFSETQ. CDR3 sequence (DNA): TGCGCCAGCAGCCGGGACAGTAATTCAACCCTCAACTTT. Residues: CASSRDSNSTLNF. The complete variable domain, with remaining parts taken from reference TRBV5-1 and TRBJ1-6, reads KAGVTQTPRYLIKTRGQQVTLSCSPISGHRSVSWYQQTPGQGLQFLFEYFSETQRNKGNFPGRFSGRQFSNSRSEMNVSTLELGDSALYLCASSRDSNSTLNFGNGTRLTVT.

This clonotype was observed at least ten times. CDR3 coding DNA: TGTGCCAGCAAAATTTCGGGGGCTCGGGCTTCCTACGAGCAGTACTTC. It encodes CASKISGARASYEQYF. This chain uses TRBV12-3 or TRBV12-4 with TRBJ2-7, with D tentatively TRBD1 or TRBD2 (6 bases each). The germline V and J ends were trimmed by 7 bases and 1 base, with 20 bases remaining between them. The CDR3 extends over 16 amino acids.

This clonotype was seen many times. J is TRBJ1-1 and V is TRBV5-1; D remains ambiguous. The V and J ends lost 0 bases and 2 bases respectively, with 8 bases between them. The germline gives CDR1 SGHRS, CDR2 YFSETQ. This CDR3 region has 14 residues. The chain's CDR3 is CASSLAGDNTEAFF. The CDR3 nucleotides read TGCGCCAGCAGCTTGGCCGGGGATAACACTGAAGCTTTCTTT.